The 29 T cell receptor beta chains given below trace back to one sample, sequenced in a study of blood T cell repertoires in COVID-19. Produced via immunoSEQ multiplex PCR; TCRdb's table is partial and in-frame only. This sample carries around 220,000 clones, 70% to 90% of them seen once, and the ten largest clones take about 2.1%. Material for sequencing was peripheral blood. The receptors derive from a woman between 40 and 55 years old who had recovered from COVID-19.

The chain links TRBV29-1 to TRBJ2-3; the D gene is possibly TRBD2 (6 bases). V shed 3 bases and J shed 4 bases, with 11 bases lying between them. This CDR3 has 13 residues. CDR1 and CDR2 from the germline V gene are SQVTM and ANQGSEA. The CDR3 protein is CSVDGGFADTQYF. The CDR3 nucleotides are TGCAGCGTTGACGGGGGATTCGCAGATACGCAGTATTTT.

This chain uses TRBV27 with TRBJ2-1, with TRBD2 as a possible D gene (6 bases). Germline values: CDR1 MNHEY, CDR2 SMNVEV (reference sequence). CDR3 length equals 16 residues. Trimming left V 7 bases short and J 1 base short, with 17 bases between. CDR3 nucleotides: TGTGCCAGCAAGTTCAGCGGGCAGAGGTCCTACAATGAGCAGTTCTTC. Amino acids: CASKFSGQRSYNEQFF.

This clone was seen a single time. The rearrangement uses TRBV28 and TRBJ2-1; perhaps TRBD1 as D (6 bases). Trimming cost V 3 bases and J 10 bases, with 16 bases left between them. This CDR3 region has 14 residues. Per germline, CDR1 MDHEN and CDR2 SYDVKM. Here the CDR3 reads CASSLRGSLVEQFF. The CDR3 region has the DNA TGTGCCAGCAGTTTGAGGGGGTCCTTGGTCGAGCAGTTCTTC.

The V and J genes are TRBV3-1 (or the pseudogene TRBV3-2) and TRBJ2-1, with 15 nucleotides matching TRBD2. The CDR3 extends over 18 amino acids. Germline assignment: CDR1 LGHDT and CDR2 YNNKEL (reference sequence). J lost 0 bases, V lost 4 bases, and 4 bases had no gene match. The CDR3 DNA reads as TGTGCCAGCAGCCCTTGGACTAGCGGGGGGGGCTCCTACAATGAGCAGTTCTTC. This codes for CASSPWTSGGGSYNEQFF.

The V call is TRBV29-1, the J call TRBJ1-1; D gene ambiguous. V lost 3 bases and J lost 6, with 11 bases in between. This CDR3 is built from 12 residues. Germline V gene lookup returns CDR1 SQVTM and CDR2 ANQGSEA. CDR3 DNA: TGCAGCGTTGATTCCGGGGTTCCTGAAGCTTTCTTT. Encoded protein: CSVDSGVPEAFF.

The table lists this clone with a few counts. The gene calls are TRBV5-1 and TRBJ1-6; tentatively, D is TRBD1 (5 bases). V gave up 0 bases and J gave up 8 bases, with 15 bases separating them. Germline values: CDR1 SGHRS, CDR2 YFSETQ. The CDR3 is 16 amino acids. The CDR3 nucleotides read TGCGCCAGCAGCTTGGCAACGGGGGGTTTGGATTCACCCCTCCACTTT. Its protein is CASSLATGGLDSPLHF.

This chain uses TRBV6-2 or TRBV6-3 with TRBJ2-7; a possible D gene is TRBD2 (6 bases). Germline V CDR1 and CDR2: MNHEY, SVGEGT. The CDR3 is made up of 13 amino acids. V lost 1 base and J 7 bases, leaving 11 bases between the germline ends. The chain's CDR3 is CASSYWIRGEQYF. The CDR3 DNA follows: TGTGCCAGCAGTTACTGGATCCGGGGGGAGCAGTACTTC.

This rearrangement joins TRBV28 to TRBJ2-3; 8 bases fit TRBD2. Germline V gene data show CDR1 as MDHEN and CDR2 as SYDVKM. The length of the CDR3 is 14 residues. The V and J ends lost 2 bases and 4 bases, in that order; junction bases with no gene match: 2. The CDR3 loop reads CASSLAGGADTQYF. The CDR3 DNA follows: TGTGCCAGCAGTTTAGCGGGGGGAGCAGATACGCAGTATTTT.

The chain carries TRBV27 and TRBJ2-6; D is perhaps TRBD1 (6 bases). CDR3 length: 20 amino acids. The V gene's germline CDR1 is MNHEY and CDR2 SMNVEV (reference sequence). V dropped 0 bases and J dropped 0 bases, with 18 bases sitting between them. The CDR3 loop is CASSLSTGIPIFSGANVLTF. In nucleotides, the CDR3 is TGTGCCAGCAGTTTATCTACAGGGATCCCTATCTTCTCTGGGGCCAACGTCCTGACTTTC. The whole variable domain, filled in from reference TRBV27 and TRBJ2-6, reads EAQVTQNPRYLITVTGKKLTVTCSQNMNHEYMSWYRQDPGLGLRQIYYSMNVEVTDKGDVPEGYKVSRKEKRNFPLILESPSPNQTSLYFCASSLSTGIPIFSGANVLTFGAGSRLTVL.

As DNA, the CDR3 is TGTGCCAGCAGCCAGAGTCAAGGACTCTACAATGAGCAGTTCTTC. Its translation: CASSQSQGLYNEQFF. The J gene is TRBJ2-1, the V gene TRBV7-9; tentative D call: TRBD2 (5 bases). V was trimmed by 5 bases and J by 3 bases, leaving 14 bases between them. The length of the CDR3 is 15 residues. Germline loops: CDR1 SEHNR, CDR2 FQNEAQ (reference sequence).

This clone turned up a few times. The V gene is TRBV28, the J gene TRBJ1-6; possible D gene TRBD1, 6 bases. The CDR3 loop spans 18 amino acids. V was pared by 4 bases and J by 7 bases, with 23 bases between. Germline values: CDR1 MDHEN, CDR2 SYDVKM. In DNA form, the CDR3 reads TGTGCCAGCAGTTCACCTATTTCGACCGGGACAACGAATTCACCCCTCCACTTT. Its protein product is CASSSPISTGTTNSPLHF. Full variable domain (outside the CDR3, taken from reference TRBV28 and TRBJ1-6): DVKVTQSSRYLVKRTGEKVFLECVQDMDHENMFWYRQDPGLGLRLIYFSYDVKMKEKGDIPEGYSVSREKKERFSLILESASTNQTSMYLCASSSPISTGTTNSPLHFGNGTRLTVT.

Comments on this clone: Other DNA sequences in the same sample also yield this CDR3. The rearrangement links TRBV19 to TRBJ2-1, with no clear D. V gave up 3 bases and J gave up 2 bases, with 8 bases separating them. Germline values: CDR1 LNHDA, CDR2 SQIVND (reference sequence). CDR3 length: 14 amino acids. CDR3 loop: CASSISGPYNEQFF. CDR3 DNA: TGTGCCAGTAGTATCAGTGGGCCCTACAATGAGCAGTTCTTC. Drawing the rest from reference TRBV19 and TRBJ2-1, the complete variable domain is DGGITQSPKYLFRKEGQNVTLSCEQNLNHDAMYWYRQDPGQGLRLIYYSQIVNDFQKGDIAEGYSVSREKKESFPLTVTSAQKNPTAFYLCASSISGPYNEQFFGPGTRLTVL.

The rearrangement joins TRBV4-1 to TRBJ2-7; TRBD2 matches 7 bases. The CDR3 contains 16 residues. V was pared by 1 base and J by 2 bases, with 8 bases of the junction left unmatched. The V gene's germline CDR1 is MGHRA and CDR2 YSYEKL. The CDR3 spells CASSQAETSSAYEQYF. CDR3 sequence (DNA): TGCGCCAGCAGCCAAGCAGAGACTAGCAGTGCCTACGAGCAGTACTTC.

V and J are TRBV6-1 and TRBJ2-7, with TRBD2 identical over 7 bases. The germline gives CDR1 MNHNS, CDR2 SASEGT. The junction had 15 bases not matched to a gene; V was cut back by 2 bases and J by 5 bases. The CDR3 runs to 17 residues. CDR3 sequence reads: CASSELFGAGVLDEQYF. The CDR3 nucleotides read TGTGCCAGCAGTGAACTCTTTGGGGCGGGAGTCTTGGACGAGCAGTACTTC.

V is TRBV19 and J is TRBJ1-5, with a possible D match to TRBD1 (6 bases). The V and J ends lost 5 bases and 6 bases respectively, with 14 bases between them. This CDR3 spans 14 amino acids. The germline gives CDR1 LNHDA, CDR2 SQIVND (reference sequence). The CDR3 nucleotides read TGTGCCAGTAGTCCCTCAGGGGTGGTTCAGCCCCAGCATTTT. Amino acids: CASSPSGVVQPQHF.

This CDR3 is CASSSWRRKQSYEQYF. CDR3 nucleotides: TGTGCCAGCAGTTCCTGGAGACGGAAGCAATCCTACGAGCAGTACTTC. The gene calls are TRBV6-7 and TRBJ2-7, with unresolved D. TRBV6-7 counts as an open reading frame of uncertain function. V was trimmed by 4 bases and J by 1 base, leaving 17 bases between them. The CDR3 sequence is 16 residues long.

Comments on this clone: Distinct nucleotide sequences in the sample also encode this CDR3. This rearrangement joins TRBV7-2 to TRBJ1-5, with a weak D call TRBD1 (6 bases). The ends were cut back, 1 base at V and 2 bases at J, with 9 bases in the middle. This CDR3 comprises 15 residues. CDR1 is SGHTA and CDR2 is FQGNSA in the germline V gene. CDR3 nucleotides: TGTGCCAGCAGCTTAGGGGGGGGCGGCAATCAGCCCCAGCATTTT. Residues: CASSLGGGGNQPQHF.

The V call is TRBV19, the J call TRBJ2-5, with unresolved D. V lost 3 bases and J 6 bases, leaving 5 bases between the germline ends. The length of the CDR3 is 11 residues. CDR1 and CDR2 from the germline V gene are LNHDA and SQIVND (reference sequence). CDR3 sequence (DNA): TGTGCCAGTAGTATCGAGAAGACCCAGTACTTC. This gives the protein CASSIEKTQYF.

This clone was observed a single time. This sequence joins TRBV7-2 and TRBJ1-5; D remains unclear. Germline V CDR1 and CDR2: SGHTA, FQGNSA. The CDR3 loop spans 15 amino acids. The germline V and J ends were trimmed by 1 base and 7 bases, with 14 bases remaining between them. CDR3 in amino acids: CASSLDDRVTQPQHF. The CDR3 DNA sequence: TGTGCCAGCAGCTTAGACGATCGGGTCACCCAGCCCCAGCATTTT.

The chain recombines TRBV6-5 with TRBJ1-2, with a possible D match to TRBD1 (6 bases). Germline V gives CDR1 MNHEY, CDR2 SVGAGI. This CDR3 spans 14 amino acids. Trimming removed 10 bases at V and 2 bases at J, with 17 bases between. The CDR3 spells CATQGRAENYGYTF. Written as DNA, the CDR3 is TGTGCCACTCAGGGGAGGGCGGAAAACTATGGCTACACCTTC.

This clone occurred a few times. This rearrangement joins TRBV25-1 to TRBJ1-2; 12 bases align to TRBD1. The CDR3 runs to 17 residues. Germline CDR1 and CDR2: MGHDK and SYGVNS. With 0 bases clipped from V and 4 bases from J, the junction kept 6 bases outside the gene matches. This CDR3 reads CASSEYGTGGRFYGYTF. In DNA form, the CDR3 reads TGTGCCAGCAGTGAATACGGGACAGGGGGCCGGTTCTATGGCTACACCTTC.

This chain joins TRBV5-6 and TRBJ2-2; TRBD2 might be the D (5 bases). CDR1 is SGHDT and CDR2 is YYEEEE in the germline V gene. There are 14 residues in the CDR3. The germline V and J ends were trimmed by 0 bases and 5 bases, with 8 bases remaining between them. CDR3 sequence: CASSLAGSTGELFF. The CDR3 DNA reads TGTGCCAGCAGCTTGGCGGGGAGTACCGGGGAGCTGTTTTTT.

The rearrangement joins TRBV30 to TRBJ1-3; D not resolved. The CDR3 extends over 15 amino acids. CDR1 GTSNPN and CDR2 SVGIG come from the germline V gene (reference sequence). The V end was cut by 2 bases, the J end by 0 bases, with 11 bases between. As DNA, the CDR3 is TGTGCCTGGAGTAGAAGAAGCATCTCTGGAAACACCATATATTTT. Amino acids: CAWSRRSISGNTIYF.

The CDR3: CASSVDGRVYNEQFF. The CDR3, as DNA: TGTGCCAGCAGCGTAGACGGGAGGGTGTACAATGAGCAGTTCTTC. V and J are TRBV9 and TRBJ2-1; 8 nucleotides line up with TRBD2. The CDR3 has 15 amino acids. J lost 4 bases, V lost 0 bases, and 3 bases had no gene match. The germline V gene has CDR1 SGDLS and CDR2 YYNGEE.

This chain links TRBV6-6 with TRBJ2-7; tentative D call: TRBD1 (5 bases). Between the trimmed V and J ends, which lost 0 bases and 12 bases, there was a span of 9 bases. The CDR3 loop spans 11 amino acids. Per the germline V gene, CDR1 is MNHNY and CDR2 is SVGAGI (reference sequence). CDR3 DNA: TGTGCCAGCAGTTACTCGGGGCAGTGGTACTTC. Residues: CASSYSGQWYF.

The V gene is TRBV5-4, the J gene TRBJ1-3; TRBD1 agrees at 7 bases. The V gene's germline CDR1 is SGHNT and CDR2 YYREEE (reference sequence). J was trimmed by 7 bases and V by 0 bases; bases with no gene match: 7. This CDR3 spans 15 amino acids. CDR3 protein: CASSLEGAQSNTIYF. Here the CDR3 DNA reads TGTGCCAGCAGCTTGGAGGGGGCCCAAAGCAACACCATATATTTT.

This clone was seen a single time. This chain connects TRBV2 to TRBJ1-5; a weak D match, TRBD1 (6 bases). The CDR3 sequence is 15 residues long. Per the germline V gene, CDR1 is SNHLY and CDR2 is FYNNEI. Trimming removed 7 bases at V and 7 bases at J, with 20 bases between. The CDR3 is CASNGRDKPDQPQHF. In DNA, the CDR3 is TGTGCCAGCAACGGACGGGACAAACCTGACCAGCCCCAGCATTTT. The whole variable domain, remainder taken from reference TRBV2 and TRBJ1-5, is EPEVTQTPSHQVTQMGQEVILRCVPISNHLYFYWYRQILGQKVEFLVSFYNNEISEKSEIFDDQFSVERPDGSNFTLKIRSTKLEDSAMYFCASNGRDKPDQPQHFGDGTRLSIL.

In its sample, this clone was seen once. J is TRBJ2-7 and V is TRBV7-2, with 7 bases matching TRBD1. The CDR3 runs to 15 residues. The V gene end was trimmed by 6 bases and the J gene end by 1 base; junction bases not matched to a gene: 9. Per the germline V gene, CDR1 is SGHTA and CDR2 is FQGNSA. This CDR3 is CASRPGTAGSYEQYF. The CDR3, as DNA: TGTGCCAGCAGGCCCGGGACAGCAGGATCCTACGAGCAGTACTTC.

V gene TRBV30 combines with J gene TRBJ2-7, with 7 bases fitting TRBD1. Germline V gives CDR1 GTSNPN, CDR2 SVGIG (reference sequence). This CDR3 contains 15 residues. V dropped 3 bases and J dropped 3; count of bases not matched to a gene: 11. The chain's CDR3 is CAWSMDRSTFYEQYF. For the CDR3, the DNA is TGTGCCTGGAGCATGGACAGGTCTACTTTCTACGAGCAGTACTTC.